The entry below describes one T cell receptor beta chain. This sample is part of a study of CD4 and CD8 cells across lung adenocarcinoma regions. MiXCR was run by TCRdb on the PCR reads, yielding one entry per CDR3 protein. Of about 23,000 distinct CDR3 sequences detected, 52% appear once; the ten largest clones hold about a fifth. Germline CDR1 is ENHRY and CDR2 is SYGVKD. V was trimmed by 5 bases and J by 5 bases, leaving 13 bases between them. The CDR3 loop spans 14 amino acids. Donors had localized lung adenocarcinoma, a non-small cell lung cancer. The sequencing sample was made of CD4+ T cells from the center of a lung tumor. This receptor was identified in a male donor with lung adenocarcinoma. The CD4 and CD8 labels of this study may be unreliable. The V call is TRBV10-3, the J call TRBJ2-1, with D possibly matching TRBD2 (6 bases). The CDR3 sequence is CAISSGLQNNEQFF. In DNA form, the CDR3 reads TGTGCCATCAGTTCGGGACTCCAAAACAATGAGCAGTTCTTC.